These 26 T cell receptor beta chains were sequenced from one sample in a study of blood T cells in healthy people across ages (dated by TCRdb to between 2015 and 2017). The method behind the library was 5' RACE. The instrument given in TCRdb is Illumina HiSeq 2500. A second PCR of about 6 to 11 cycles was run with a J-beta primer mix and a sample-barcoded 5' primer. In-frame beta chains were kept once TCRdb had trimmed the public reads at Q25 with fastp and called clones with MiXCR. CDR3 protein sequences are deduplicated, and each keeps its most common genes and DNA. The sample has over 1,300,000 distinct CDR3 sequences on record, 45% to 70% of them singletons. Clones ranked in the top ten supply roughly 7% of the sample. The specimen was blood. These receptors all stem from a man between 18 and 35 years old in good health.

The chain employs TRBV3-1 and TRBJ2-1; tentatively, D is TRBD2 (5 bases). The CDR3 runs to 14 residues. V was clipped by 3 bases and J by 0 bases, with 6 bases between them. Germline CDR1 and CDR2: LGHDT and YNNKEL (reference sequence). The CDR3 DNA reads TGTGCCAGCAGCCACGGGGACTCCTACAATGAGCAGTTCTTC. It yields the protein CASSHGDSYNEQFF.

The rearrangement links TRBV5-1 to TRBJ1-3, with D possibly being TRBD1 (6 bases). The germline gives CDR1 SGHRS, CDR2 YFSETQ. This CDR3 is 15 amino acids long. V lost 1 base and J lost 2, with 10 bases in between. CDR3 in amino acids: CASSLWDKAGNTIYF. The CDR3 region has the DNA TGCGCCAGCAGCTTGTGGGACAAGGCTGGAAACACCATATATTTT.

This clonotype was seen more than once but under ten times. In DNA form, the CDR3 reads TGTGCCATCAGTGAAGGGGCAGGGTACCAAGAGACCCAGTACTTC. This codes for CAISEGAGYQETQYF. The rearrangement joins TRBV10-3 to TRBJ2-5; possibly TRBD1 for D (5 bases). CDR1 is ENHRY, CDR2 SYGVKD, per germline. Trimming removed 3 bases at V and 0 bases at J, with 11 bases between. This CDR3 has 15 residues.

This clonotype was detected ten times or more. This chain uses TRBV20-1 with TRBJ2-7, with 10 positions matching TRBD2. The CDR3 has 13 amino acids. Germline trimming cut 3 bases from V and 1 base from J; bases unmatched to any gene: 0. The germline V gene has CDR1 DFQATT and CDR2 SNEGSKA (reference sequence). Here the CDR3 reads CSARTSGSYEQYF. CDR3 DNA: TGCAGTGCTAGGACTAGCGGGTCCTACGAGCAGTACTTC.

The CDR3 protein is CASSKTGINEQYF. The CDR3 coding sequence is TGTGCCAGCAGCAAGACAGGGATTAACGAGCAGTACTTC. The chain recombines TRBV7-9 with TRBJ2-7, with 7 bases lining up with TRBD1. The junction had 6 bases not matched to a gene; V was cut back by 5 bases and J by 5 bases. CDR1 SEHNR and CDR2 FQNEAQ come from the germline V gene (reference sequence). The CDR3 spans 13 residues.

As to this clonotype: The DNA is omitted, as the CDR3 cannot be located on it reliably, and the CDR3 follows TCRdb's listing. The V and J genes are TRBV7-2 and TRBJ2-3; TRBD2, the table's D call, was not compared with the DNA. The germline gives CDR1 SGHTA, CDR2 FQGNSA. With termini counted, the CDR3 has 18 amino acids. The CDR3 is CASSLGSVPAGGMDTQYF.

There are a few counts of this clonotype. This chain links TRBV5-1 with TRBJ2-3; tentatively, D is TRBD1 or TRBD2 (5 bases each). The V and J ends lost 4 bases and 1 base respectively, with 13 bases between them. Germline assignment: CDR1 SGHRS and CDR2 YFSETQ. The CDR3 covers 15 residues. The CDR3: CASSRDAARTDTQYF. In DNA, the CDR3 is TGCGCCAGCAGCCGGGACGCAGCCCGCACAGATACGCAGTATTTT.

The chain has TRBV4-1 and TRBJ2-1; 7 nucleotides line up with TRBD2. In germline, CDR1 is MGHRA, CDR2 YSYEKL. Losses at the gene ends were 3 bases for V and 10 bases for J; bases not matched to a gene: 9. The CDR3 length is 14 residues. CDR3 DNA: TGCGCCAGCAGCCAGGGGCGGGAGAGGCGGGAGCAGTTCTTC. Its protein product is CASSQGRERREQFF.

The V and J genes are TRBV4-2 and TRBJ1-2, with 8 nucleotides matching TRBD1. Germline V CDR1 and CDR2: LGHNA, YNFKEQ. This CDR3 has 16 residues. Trimming cost V 1 base and J 3 bases; bases outside gene matches: 7. This CDR3 reads CASSQAGQAGYYGYTF. CDR3 nucleotides: TGTGCCAGCAGCCAAGCGGGACAGGCAGGTTACTATGGCTACACCTTC.

V gene TRBV2 combines with J gene TRBJ1-1; D uncertain. The V end was cut by 4 bases, the J end by 0 bases, with 12 bases between. Germline loops: CDR1 SNHLY, CDR2 FYNNEI. CDR3 length equals 15 residues. CDR3 region: CASSVAGSMNTEAFF. The CDR3 DNA follows: TGTGCCAGCAGTGTAGCGGGCAGCATGAACACTGAAGCTTTCTTT.

CDR3 sequence reads: CASSPPNPGRSYNEQFF. The CDR3 DNA is TGTGCCAGCAGCCCCCCCAACCCGGGAAGGTCCTACAATGAGCAGTTCTTC. V and J are TRBV7-9 and TRBJ2-1; a weak D match, TRBD2 (5 bases). Trimming cost V 5 bases and J 1 base, with 18 bases left between them. Per the germline V gene, CDR1 is SEHNR and CDR2 is FQNEAQ (reference sequence). The CDR3 runs 17 residues.

On this clonotype: A junction end diverges from the germline sequence, so it may reflect a read error. The chain has TRBV5-1 and TRBJ2-6; D unclear. Germline CDR1 reads SGHRS; CDR2 reads YFSETQ. The CDR3 is 16 amino acids. The CDR3 reads CASSLAVPSGANVLTF. The CDR3 DNA sequence: TGTGCCAGCAGCTTGGCTGTCCCTTCTGGGGCCAACGTCCTGACTTTC.

This clonotype was seen a handful of times. The CDR3 region is CAISGGFHKPPSNEQFF. The CDR3 DNA follows: TGTGCCATCAGTGGGGGATTCCACAAACCCCCCTCCAATGAGCAGTTCTTC. This chain links TRBV10-3 with TRBJ2-1; D call uncertain. Trimming took off 4 bases at V and 6 bases at J, with 22 bases between the two ends. CDR3 length: 17 residues. Germline loops: CDR1 ENHRY, CDR2 SYGVKD.

The J gene is TRBJ2-3, the V gene TRBV6-5, with TRBD1 matching 11 bases. CDR1 is MNHEY and CDR2 is SVGAGI in the germline V gene. This CDR3 has 18 amino acids. V shed 1 base, J shed 1 base, and the junction held 7 bases outside the gene matches. This CDR3 is CASSYYNPGQGGTDTQYF. CDR3 sequence (DNA): TGTGCCAGCAGTTACTATAATCCGGGACAGGGGGGCACAGATACGCAGTATTTT.

This sequence joins TRBV27 and TRBJ2-1; D not resolved. CDR3 length: 15 residues. Germline lookup yields CDR1 MNHEY and CDR2 SMNVEV (reference sequence). V lost 5 bases to trimming and J lost 0 bases, with 11 bases between them. CDR3: CASSLTTYSYNEQFF. CDR3 in DNA: TGTGCCAGCAGTCTCACAACATACTCCTACAATGAGCAGTTCTTC.

The sample holds a few counts of this clonotype. V and J are TRBV4-2 and TRBJ2-3, with no clear D. The germline gives CDR1 LGHNA, CDR2 YNFKEQ. The CDR3 has 16 residues. The V and J ends lost 1 base and 2 bases respectively, with 13 bases between them. CDR3 residues: CASSQVEARNTDTQYF. In DNA form, the CDR3 reads TGTGCCAGCAGCCAAGTCGAAGCGCGGAACACAGATACGCAGTATTTT.

The V gene is TRBV6-2 or TRBV6-3, the J gene TRBJ1-2; 7 bases align to TRBD1. The trim removed 4 bases at V and 2 bases at J, leaving 7 bases unmatched. The CDR3 totals 15 residues. Germline V gives CDR1 MNHEY, CDR2 SVGEGT. The chain's CDR3 is CASSFWTGSNYGYTF. CDR3 DNA: TGTGCCAGCAGTTTTTGGACAGGATCGAACTATGGCTACACCTTC.

This chain joins TRBV3-1 and TRBJ2-5; D may match TRBD1 or TRBD2 (5 bases each). The DNA end is a closer match to TRBJ2-1, so the J assignment may be wrong. The V gene's germline CDR1 is LGHDT and CDR2 YNNKEL (reference sequence). The CDR3 extends over 17 amino acids. CDR3 residues: CASSWDEFTVSQETQFF. In DNA, the CDR3 is TGTGCCAGCAGCTGGGACGAATTTACAGTATCCCAAGAGACCCAGTTCTTC.

J is TRBJ2-5 and V is TRBV11-2, with D uncertain. Trimming removed 5 bases from V and 7 bases from J, with 17 bases in between. The CDR3 covers 14 residues. Germline V gives CDR1 SGHAT, CDR2 FQNNGV. Written as DNA, the CDR3 is TGTGCCAGCAGCCCAGATATCAACATGGGGACCCAGTACTTC. This sequence encodes CASSPDINMGTQYF.

This clonotype was counted between two and nine times. This chain uses TRBV29-1 with TRBJ1-1, with a weak D call TRBD1 (5 bases). The V end was cut by 4 bases, the J end by 7 bases, with 13 bases between. The germline CDR1 and CDR2 sequences are SQVTM and ANQGSEA. CDR3 length: 12 residues. The CDR3 DNA reads as TGCAGCGTTGGTCAGGGAGCGGATGAAGCTTTCTTT. It translates to CSVGQGADEAFF.

The chain recombines TRBV4-1 with TRBJ1-2; maybe TRBD1 (5 bases). The germline gives CDR1 MGHRA, CDR2 YSYEKL. Trimming left V 0 bases short and J 8 bases short, with 19 bases between. CDR3 length: 16 residues. The CDR3 reads CASSQDFMGGAGGYTF. The CDR3 bases are TGCGCCAGCAGCCAAGACTTCATGGGGGGAGCGGGGGGCTACACCTTC.

This sequence joins TRBV10-3 and TRBJ1-2; 9 positions agree with TRBD1. The CDR3 loop spans 15 amino acids. From germline, CDR1 is ENHRY and CDR2 SYGVKD. The ends lost 2 bases at V and 6 bases at J; junction bases unmatched: 7. DNA for the CDR3: TGTGCCATCAGTGAGGAGACAGGGGGGTGGGATGGCTACACCTTC. Protein: CAISEETGGWDGYTF.

J is TRBJ2-1 and V is TRBV27; 8 bases agree with TRBD1. Germline V gives CDR1 MNHEY, CDR2 SMNVEV (reference sequence). This CDR3 region has 16 residues. Germline trimming cut 2 bases from V and 2 bases from J; bases unmatched to any gene: 5. In nucleotides, the CDR3 is TGTGCCAGCAGTTTAGCCCCGGGACAGGCCTACAATGAGCAGTTCTTC. As protein: CASSLAPGQAYNEQFF.

This clonotype came up a few times. The chain has TRBV6-2 or TRBV6-3 and TRBJ1-2; D perhaps matches TRBD1 (5 bases). V gave up 5 bases and J gave up 6 bases, with 16 bases separating them. CDR1 and CDR2 (germline): MNHEY, SVGEGT. The CDR3 is 14 residues long. The CDR3: CASSLPGGTDGYTF. CDR3 coding DNA: TGTGCCAGCAGTCTCCCGGGGGGGACGGATGGCTACACCTTC.

This clonotype was counted between two and nine times. The chain joins TRBV9 to TRBJ2-1; D might be TRBD1 or TRBD2, each matching 5 bases. V lost 2 bases to trimming and J lost 5 bases, with 8 bases between them. CDR3 length: 13 amino acids. Germline V lookup: CDR1 SGDLS, CDR2 YYNGEE. The chain's CDR3 is CASSVGVDNEQFF. The CDR3 DNA reads TGTGCCAGCAGCGTGGGGGTAGACAATGAGCAGTTCTTC.

This clonotype was picked up a small number of times. V gene TRBV20-1 combines with J gene TRBJ2-3; perhaps TRBD2 as D (5 bases). V lost 0 bases, J lost 2 bases, and 15 bases lay in between. The CDR3 length is 16 residues. The germline V gene encodes CDR1 DFQATT and CDR2 SNEGSKA (reference sequence). CDR3 bases: TGCAGTGCTAGAGATTTTGAGCGGCCAGCCACAGATACGCAGTATTTT. This codes for CSARDFERPATDTQYF.